This TCR beta chain was documented in a study of CD8+ T cells in alopecia areata. Study information: Tofacitinib lasted 6 to 18 months, then 6 months off drug. Findings and caveats of the study: Compared with normal scalp, lesional scalp had higher clonality and more expanded CD8+ clones.

Reverse transcribed after extraction, RNA yielded cDNA as the sequencing template. Here immunoSEQ multiplex PCR was the method, and the copy in TCRdb shows in-frame clones only, minus some. The table records about 130,000 clones, 50% to 60% of them present only once. Peripheral blood and lesional scalp punch biopsies were taken from alopecia areata patients. CDR1 MGHRA and CDR2 YSYEKL come from the germline V gene. The ends were cut back, 0 bases at V and 4 bases at J, with 8 bases in the middle. CDR3 length: 14 residues. Turning to this clone: Its specificity is not known.

The clonotype was recovered from a human donor with alopecia areata. This specimen was CD4+ T cells sorted from blood, taken at week 0. This chain links TRBV4-1 with TRBJ2-3; D not certain. The CDR3 protein is CASSQEVRPDTQYF. CDR3 DNA: TGCGCCAGCAGCCAAGAGGTTCGGCCAGATACGCAGTATTTT.